Each of the 8 T cell receptor beta chains below was sequenced from the same sample in a study of Ad26.COV2.S vaccination and SARS-CoV-2 variants (TCRdb year 2021). In light of the paper, this sample's treatment or condition label describes: 19 received Ad26.COV2.S at low or high dose, single or two shots; 5 received placebo; per-sample allocation not given. For vaccine and placebo recipients, repertoires were sequenced using samples collected on day 63 after the first injection. The method behind the library was the immunoSEQ multiplex PCR assay. What TCRdb holds here is the immuneACCESS table cut down to in-frame rearrangements. Part of the clones is not present; checked against another copy, under half of the missing clones reflect an unresolved V gene, and the others are unexplained. Recorded for this sample are approximately 420,000 clones; roughly nine tenths of them occurred a single time. The top ten constitute under 3.5% of the sample.

The sequencing used peripheral blood, collected in a trial of Ad26.COV2.S vaccine versus placebo. These TCRs come from a person between 18 and 59 years old who received the Ad26.COV2.S COVID-19 vaccine or a placebo.

The rearrangement uses TRBV24-1 and TRBJ2-3; 8 positions agree with TRBD2. Losses at the gene ends were 0 bases for V and 2 bases for J; bases not matched to a gene: 3. The germline V gene encodes CDR1 KGHDR and CDR2 SFDVKD. This CDR3 is 16 amino acids long. CDR3 sequence reads: CATSDLQRGLTDTQYF. The CDR3 coding sequence is TGTGCCACCAGTGATTTGCAGCGGGGGCTCACAGATACGCAGTATTTT.

The chain links TRBV2 to TRBJ1-2; D is undetermined. This CDR3 is built from 15 residues. Germline values: CDR1 SNHLY, CDR2 FYNNEI. The V gene lost 5 bases and the J gene lost 0 bases, with 13 bases spanning the gap. The CDR3 bases are TGTGCCAGCAGTTTTCGGCAGATAGCTAACTATGGCTACACCTTC. As protein: CASSFRQIANYGYTF.

The chain uses TRBV19 and TRBJ1-5, with TRBD1 matching 10 bases. The J segment lost 3 bases and the V segment lost 8 bases, leaving 13 bases of the junction unmatched. Germline-derived CDR1 and CDR2 are LNHDA and SQIVND (reference sequence). The CDR3 extends over 17 amino acids. The CDR3 nucleotides read TGTGCCAGTCAGGGTGGGGGGACAGGGGACCTCAATCAGCCCCAGCATTTT. Its translation is CASQGGGTGDLNQPQHF.

The chain joins TRBV7-2 to TRBJ2-3; TRBD2 agrees at 7 bases. Trimming took 6 bases from V and 3 from J; bases not matched to a gene: 9. The CDR3 is 15 amino acids. The germline gives CDR1 SGHTA, CDR2 FQGNSA. The CDR3 DNA reads TGTGCCAGCAGATGGGGCGGGGGTTCGACAGATACGCAGTATTTT. This encodes CASRWGGGSTDTQYF.

This clone was observed a single time. The CDR3 bases are TGTGCCAGCTCCCGTCAGGGGGCAGAGACCCAGTACTTC. Amino acids: CASSRQGAETQYF. The chain joins TRBV3-1 (or the pseudogene TRBV3-2) to TRBJ2-5, with TRBD1 identical over 8 bases. CDR1 is LGHDT and CDR2 is YNNKEL in the germline V gene (reference sequence). With 8 bases clipped from V and 4 bases from J, the junction kept 6 bases outside the gene matches. This CDR3 contains 13 residues.

The chain has TRBV7-2 and TRBJ1-2; D gene unclear. V was pared by 5 bases and J by 2 bases, with 18 bases between. Germline loops: CDR1 SGHTA, CDR2 FQGNSA. The CDR3 length is 16 residues. CDR3 nucleotides: TGTGCCAGCAGCCCGGAGGGCTCAAACCAAAACTATGGCTACACCTTC. Amino acids: CASSPEGSNQNYGYTF. The full variable domain, its missing parts supplied by reference TRBV7-2 and TRBJ1-2, is GAGVSQSPSNKVTEKGKDVELRCDPISGHTALYWYRQSLGQGLEFLIYFQGNSAPDKSGLPSDRFSAERTGGSVSTLTIQRTQQEDSAVYLCASSPEGSNQNYGYTFGSGTRLTVV.

The chain combines TRBV11-2 with TRBJ1-6; tentative D call: TRBD1 (6 bases). This CDR3 contains 15 residues. V lost 7 bases, J lost 4 bases, and 14 bases lay in between. From germline, CDR1 is SGHAT and CDR2 FQNNGV. CDR3 loop: CASKLPGQYNSPLHF. CDR3 nucleotide sequence: TGTGCCAGCAAACTACCCGGACAGTATAATTCACCCCTCCACTTT. The complete variable domain, with remaining parts taken from reference TRBV11-2 and TRBJ1-6, reads EAGVAQSPRYKIIEKRQSVAFWCNPISGHATLYWYQQILGQGPKLLIQFQNNGVVDDSQLPKDRFSAERLKGVDSTLKIQPAKLEDSAVYLCASKLPGQYNSPLHFGNGTRLTVT.

The gene calls are TRBV7-6 and TRBJ2-1; TRBD2 agrees at 10 bases. There are 15 residues in the CDR3. V shed 4 bases, J shed 8 bases, and the junction held 8 bases outside the gene matches. CDR1 is SGHVS and CDR2 is FNYEAQ in the germline V gene. This chain's CDR3 is CASSSLERGGDEQFF. The CDR3 coding sequence is TGTGCCAGCAGCTCACTCGAGCGGGGGGGCGATGAGCAGTTCTTC.